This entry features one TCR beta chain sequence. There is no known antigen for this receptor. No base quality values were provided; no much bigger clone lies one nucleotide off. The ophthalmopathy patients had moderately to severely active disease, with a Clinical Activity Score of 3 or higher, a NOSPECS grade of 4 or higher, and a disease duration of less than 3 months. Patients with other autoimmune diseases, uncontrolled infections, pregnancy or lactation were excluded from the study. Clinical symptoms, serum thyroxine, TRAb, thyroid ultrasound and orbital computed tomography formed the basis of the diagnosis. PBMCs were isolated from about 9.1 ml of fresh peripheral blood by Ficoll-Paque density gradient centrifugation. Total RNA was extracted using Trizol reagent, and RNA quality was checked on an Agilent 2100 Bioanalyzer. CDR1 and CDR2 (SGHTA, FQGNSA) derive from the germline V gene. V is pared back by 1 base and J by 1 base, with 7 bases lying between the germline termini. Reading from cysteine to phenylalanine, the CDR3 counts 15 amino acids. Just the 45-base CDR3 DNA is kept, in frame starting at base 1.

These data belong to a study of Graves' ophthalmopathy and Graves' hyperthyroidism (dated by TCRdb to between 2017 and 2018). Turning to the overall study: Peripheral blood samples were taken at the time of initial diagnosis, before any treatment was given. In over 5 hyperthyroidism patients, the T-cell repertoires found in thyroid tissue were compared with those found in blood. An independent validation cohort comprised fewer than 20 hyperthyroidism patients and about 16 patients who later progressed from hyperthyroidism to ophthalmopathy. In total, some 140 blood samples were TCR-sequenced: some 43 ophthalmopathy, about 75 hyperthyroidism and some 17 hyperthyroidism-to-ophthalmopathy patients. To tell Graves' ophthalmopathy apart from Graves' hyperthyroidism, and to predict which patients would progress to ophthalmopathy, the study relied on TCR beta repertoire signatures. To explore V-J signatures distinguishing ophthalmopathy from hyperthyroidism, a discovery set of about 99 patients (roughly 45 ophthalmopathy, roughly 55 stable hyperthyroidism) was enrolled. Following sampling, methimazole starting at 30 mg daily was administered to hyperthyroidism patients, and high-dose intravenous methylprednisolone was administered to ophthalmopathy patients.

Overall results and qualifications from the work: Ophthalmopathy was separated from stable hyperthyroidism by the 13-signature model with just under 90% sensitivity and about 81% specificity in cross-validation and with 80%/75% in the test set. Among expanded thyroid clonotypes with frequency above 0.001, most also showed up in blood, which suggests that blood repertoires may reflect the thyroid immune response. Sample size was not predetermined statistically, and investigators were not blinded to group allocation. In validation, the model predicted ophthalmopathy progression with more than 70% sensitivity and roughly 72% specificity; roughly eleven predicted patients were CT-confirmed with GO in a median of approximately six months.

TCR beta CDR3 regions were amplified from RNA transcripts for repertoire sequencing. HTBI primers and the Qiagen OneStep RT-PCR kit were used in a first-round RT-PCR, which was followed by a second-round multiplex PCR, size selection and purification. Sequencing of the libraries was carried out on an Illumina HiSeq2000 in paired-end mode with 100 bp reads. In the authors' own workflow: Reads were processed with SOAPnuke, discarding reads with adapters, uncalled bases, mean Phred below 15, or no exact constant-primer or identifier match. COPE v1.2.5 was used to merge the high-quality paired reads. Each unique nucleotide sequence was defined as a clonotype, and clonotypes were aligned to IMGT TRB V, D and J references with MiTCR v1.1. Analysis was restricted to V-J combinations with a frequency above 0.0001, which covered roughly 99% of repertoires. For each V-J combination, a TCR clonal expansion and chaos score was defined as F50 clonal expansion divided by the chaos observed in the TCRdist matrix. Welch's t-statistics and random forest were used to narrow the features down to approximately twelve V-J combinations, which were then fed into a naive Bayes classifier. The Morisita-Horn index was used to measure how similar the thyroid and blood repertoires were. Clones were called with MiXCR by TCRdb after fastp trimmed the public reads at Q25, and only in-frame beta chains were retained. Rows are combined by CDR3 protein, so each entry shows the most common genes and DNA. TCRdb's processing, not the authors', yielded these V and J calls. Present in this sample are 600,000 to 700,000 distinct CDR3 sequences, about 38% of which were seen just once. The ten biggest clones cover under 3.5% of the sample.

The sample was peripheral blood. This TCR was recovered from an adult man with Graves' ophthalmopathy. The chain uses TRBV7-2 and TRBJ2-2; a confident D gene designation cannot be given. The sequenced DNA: TGTGCCAGCAGCTTAGTGTGGGGGAACACCGGGGAGCTGTTTTTT. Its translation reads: CASSLVWGNTGELFF.